Included here is one T cell receptor beta chain sequence, with context. The antigen remains undetermined. Terminally differentiated effector memory CD45RA+ cells were excluded from the naive CD8 cells, which were CD45RO-negative and positively selected for CCR7. Every donor, a Caucasian adult, lived in Nashville, Tennessee. This sample stems from a study of shared clonotypes between healthy human individuals. Study-wide context: The study enrolled a couple of women and a few men aged 18 to 49. Findings of the study overall: Between a handful of donors, naive CD4 clonotypes were shared at a level of around 5.2%.

The data were produced by immunoSEQ multiplex PCR, yet TCRdb's version contains in-frame clones alone and is incomplete. The sample carries around 2.1 million clones, approximately 94% recorded once. CDR1 is MNHEY and CDR2 is SMNVEV in the germline V gene (reference sequence). The CDR3 totals 14 residues. V lost 3 bases and J 4 bases, leaving 13 bases between the germline ends. V is TRBV27 and J is TRBJ2-7; D perhaps matches TRBD1 (6 bases). Sequencing was carried out using naive CD8+ T cells from PBMCs. The TCR sequence derives from a young man in good health. Some clones in this sample may be carry-over from other donors' samples. The CDR3 DNA reads TGTGCCAGCAGTTTTAACCGGCAGGGGTACGAGCAGTACTTC. As protein: CASSFNRQGYEQYF.